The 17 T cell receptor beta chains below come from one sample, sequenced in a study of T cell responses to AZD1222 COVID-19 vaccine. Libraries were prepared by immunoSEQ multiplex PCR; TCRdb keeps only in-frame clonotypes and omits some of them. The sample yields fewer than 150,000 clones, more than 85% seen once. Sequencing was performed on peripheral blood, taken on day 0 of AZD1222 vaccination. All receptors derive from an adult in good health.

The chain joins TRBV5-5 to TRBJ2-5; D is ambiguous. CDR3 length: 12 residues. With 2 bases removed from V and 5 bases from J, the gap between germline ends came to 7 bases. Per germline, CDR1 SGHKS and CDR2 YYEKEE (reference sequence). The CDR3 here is CASSFELETQYF. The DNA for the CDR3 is TGTGCCAGCAGCTTTGAGTTGGAGACCCAGTACTTC.

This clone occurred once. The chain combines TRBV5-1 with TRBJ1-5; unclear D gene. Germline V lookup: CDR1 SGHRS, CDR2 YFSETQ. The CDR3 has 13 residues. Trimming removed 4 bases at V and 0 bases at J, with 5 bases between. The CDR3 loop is CASSPFSNQPQHF. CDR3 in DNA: TGCGCCAGCAGCCCATTTAGCAATCAGCCCCAGCATTTT.

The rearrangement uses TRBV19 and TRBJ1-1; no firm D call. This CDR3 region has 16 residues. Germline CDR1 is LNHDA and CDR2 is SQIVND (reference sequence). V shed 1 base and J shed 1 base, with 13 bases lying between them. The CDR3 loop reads CASSIATTKGNTEAFF. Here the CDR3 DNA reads TGTGCCAGTAGTATAGCCACCACTAAGGGGAACACTGAAGCTTTCTTT. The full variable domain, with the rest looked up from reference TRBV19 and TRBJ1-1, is DGGITQSPKYLFRKEGQNVTLSCEQNLNHDAMYWYRQDPGQGLRLIYYSQIVNDFQKGDIAEGYSVSREKKESFPLTVTSAQKNPTAFYLCASSIATTKGNTEAFFGQGTRLTVV.

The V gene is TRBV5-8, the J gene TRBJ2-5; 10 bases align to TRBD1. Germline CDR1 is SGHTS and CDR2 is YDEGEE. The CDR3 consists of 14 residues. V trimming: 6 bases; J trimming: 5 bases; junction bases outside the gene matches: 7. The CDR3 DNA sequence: TGTGCCAGCACCAGCCGGACAGGGGGGGAGACCCAGTACTTC. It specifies CASTSRTGGETQYF.

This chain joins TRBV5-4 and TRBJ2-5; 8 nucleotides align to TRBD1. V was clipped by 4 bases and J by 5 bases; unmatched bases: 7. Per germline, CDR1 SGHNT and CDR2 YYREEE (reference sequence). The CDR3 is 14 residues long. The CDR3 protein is CASSRQGSSETQYF. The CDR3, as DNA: TGTGCCAGCAGCCGACAGGGGAGCAGCGAGACCCAGTACTTC.

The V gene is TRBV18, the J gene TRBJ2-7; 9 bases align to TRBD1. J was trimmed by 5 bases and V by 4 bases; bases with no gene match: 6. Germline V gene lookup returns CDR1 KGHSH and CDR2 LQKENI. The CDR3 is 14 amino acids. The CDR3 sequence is CASSLGTGSHEQYF. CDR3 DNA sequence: TGTGCCAGCTCACTCGGGACAGGGAGTCACGAGCAGTACTTC.

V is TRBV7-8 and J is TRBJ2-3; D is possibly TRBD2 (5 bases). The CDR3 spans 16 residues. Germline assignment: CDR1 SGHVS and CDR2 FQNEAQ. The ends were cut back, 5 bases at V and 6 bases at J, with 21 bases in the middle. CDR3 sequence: CASSLQQRLISDTQYF. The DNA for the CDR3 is TGTGCCAGCAGCCTACAACAGCGGTTAATATCGGATACGCAGTATTTT.

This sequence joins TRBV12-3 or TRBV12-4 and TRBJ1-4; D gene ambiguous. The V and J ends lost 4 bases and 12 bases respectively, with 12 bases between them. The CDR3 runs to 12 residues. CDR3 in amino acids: CASSSHLLELFF. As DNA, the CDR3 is TGTGCCAGCAGTTCTCACTTGCTGGAACTGTTTTTT.

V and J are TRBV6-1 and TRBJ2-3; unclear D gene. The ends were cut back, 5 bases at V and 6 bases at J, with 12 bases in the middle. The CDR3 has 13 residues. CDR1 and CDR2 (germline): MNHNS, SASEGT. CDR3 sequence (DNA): TGTGCCAGCAGTTCCGCCGAATGGGATACGCAGTATTTT. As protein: CASSSAEWDTQYF.

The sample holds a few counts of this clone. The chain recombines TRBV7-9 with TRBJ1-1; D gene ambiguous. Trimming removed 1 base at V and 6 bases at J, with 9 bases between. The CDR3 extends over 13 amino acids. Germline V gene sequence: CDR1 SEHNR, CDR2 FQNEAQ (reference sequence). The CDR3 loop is CASSLDGVAEAFF. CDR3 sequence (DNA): TGTGCCAGCAGCTTAGACGGCGTAGCTGAAGCTTTCTTT.

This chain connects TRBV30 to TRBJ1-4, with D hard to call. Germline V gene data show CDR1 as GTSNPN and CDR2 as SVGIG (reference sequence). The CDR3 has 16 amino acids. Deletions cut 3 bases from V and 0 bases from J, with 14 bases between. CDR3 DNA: TGTGCCTGGAGCGGTAAAACACCCCCAACTAATGAAAAACTGTTTTTT. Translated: CAWSGKTPPTNEKLFF.

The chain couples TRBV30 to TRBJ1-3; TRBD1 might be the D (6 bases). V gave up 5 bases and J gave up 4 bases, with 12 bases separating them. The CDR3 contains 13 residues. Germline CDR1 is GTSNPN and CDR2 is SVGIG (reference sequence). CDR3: CAWVTGPGNTIYF. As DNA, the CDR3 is TGTGCCTGGGTTACAGGGCCAGGAAACACCATATATTTT.

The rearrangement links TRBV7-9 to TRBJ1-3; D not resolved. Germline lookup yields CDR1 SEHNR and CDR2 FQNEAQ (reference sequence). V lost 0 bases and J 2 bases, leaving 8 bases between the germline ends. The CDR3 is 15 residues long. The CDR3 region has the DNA TGTGCCAGCAGCTTAGCAGGGTACGCTGGAAACACCATATATTTT. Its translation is CASSLAGYAGNTIYF.

The CDR3 here is CASSPFLAGVSNEQYF. In DNA, the CDR3 is TGTGCCAGCAGCCCCTTCCTAGCGGGGGTTTCCAACGAGCAGTACTTC. The V call is TRBV3-1 (or the pseudogene TRBV3-2), the J call TRBJ2-7; 10 bases map to TRBD2. Germline values: CDR1 LGHDT, CDR2 YNNKEL (reference sequence). There are 16 residues in the CDR3. Trimming cost V 4 bases and J 5 bases; bases outside gene matches: 11.

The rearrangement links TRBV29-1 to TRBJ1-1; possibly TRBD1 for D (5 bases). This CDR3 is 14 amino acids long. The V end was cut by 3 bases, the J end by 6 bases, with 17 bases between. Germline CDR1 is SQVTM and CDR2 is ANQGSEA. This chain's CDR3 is CSVEWGLPGAEAFF. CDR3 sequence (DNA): TGCAGCGTTGAGTGGGGACTCCCCGGGGCTGAAGCTTTCTTT.

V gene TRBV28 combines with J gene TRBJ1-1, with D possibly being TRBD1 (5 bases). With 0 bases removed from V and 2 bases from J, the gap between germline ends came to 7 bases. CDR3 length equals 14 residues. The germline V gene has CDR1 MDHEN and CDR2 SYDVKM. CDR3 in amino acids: CASSLWGDNTEAFF. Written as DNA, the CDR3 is TGTGCCAGCAGTTTATGGGGGGATAACACTGAAGCTTTCTTT.

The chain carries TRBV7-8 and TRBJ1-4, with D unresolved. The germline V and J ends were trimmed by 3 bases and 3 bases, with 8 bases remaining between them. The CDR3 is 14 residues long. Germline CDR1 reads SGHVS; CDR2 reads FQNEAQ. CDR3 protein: CASSFLRANEKLFF. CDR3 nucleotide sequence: TGTGCCAGCAGCTTTCTGAGGGCTAATGAAAAACTGTTTTTT.